Listed here is a single TCR beta chain. The CDR3 has 17 residues. V gave up 5 bases and J gave up 2 bases, with 19 bases separating them. Germline CDR1 MNHEY, CDR2 SMNVEV (reference sequence). This entry is derived from a study of blood T cell repertoires in COVID-19. Measured with immunoSEQ multiplex PCR; TCRdb has only the in-frame clones, and not every one. The sample has about 210,000 clones; around 85% are singletons. The sequenced sample consisted of peripheral blood. The clonotype was recovered from an older woman with COVID-19, enrolled during active disease. The chain employs TRBV27 and TRBJ1-3; a weak D match, TRBD1 (5 bases). Here the CDR3 DNA reads TGTGCCAGCAGTGAAGCAGGGCGCGGGGTACCTGGAAACACCATATATTTT. It is translated as CASSEAGRGVPGNTIYF.